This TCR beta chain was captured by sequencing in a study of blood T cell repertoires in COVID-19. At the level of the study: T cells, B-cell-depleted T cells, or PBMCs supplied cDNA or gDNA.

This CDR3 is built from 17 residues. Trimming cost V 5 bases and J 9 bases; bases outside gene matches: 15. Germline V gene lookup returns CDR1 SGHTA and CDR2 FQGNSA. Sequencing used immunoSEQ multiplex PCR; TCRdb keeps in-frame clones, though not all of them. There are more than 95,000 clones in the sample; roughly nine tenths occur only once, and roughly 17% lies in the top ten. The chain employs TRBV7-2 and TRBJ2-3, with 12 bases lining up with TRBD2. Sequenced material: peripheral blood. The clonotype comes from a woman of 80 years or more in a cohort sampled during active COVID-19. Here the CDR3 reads CASSPRRTSGVEKTQYF. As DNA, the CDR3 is TGTGCCAGCAGCCCCCGGCGGACTAGCGGGGTAGAAAAAACGCAGTATTTT. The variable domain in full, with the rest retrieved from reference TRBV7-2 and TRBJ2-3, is GAGVSQSPSNKVTEKGKDVELRCDPISGHTALYWYRQSLGQGLEFLIYFQGNSAPDKSGLPSDRFSAERTGGSVSTLTIQRTQQEDSAVYLCASSPRRTSGVEKTQYFGPGTRLTVL.